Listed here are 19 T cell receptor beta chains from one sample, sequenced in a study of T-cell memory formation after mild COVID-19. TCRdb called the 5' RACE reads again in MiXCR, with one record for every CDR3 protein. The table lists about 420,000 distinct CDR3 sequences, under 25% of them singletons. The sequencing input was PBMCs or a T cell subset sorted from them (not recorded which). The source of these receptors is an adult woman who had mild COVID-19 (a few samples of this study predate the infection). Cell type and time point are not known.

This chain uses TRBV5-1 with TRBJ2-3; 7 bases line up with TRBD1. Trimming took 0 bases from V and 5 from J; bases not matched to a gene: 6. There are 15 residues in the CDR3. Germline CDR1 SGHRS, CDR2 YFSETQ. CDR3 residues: CASSLETGRVDTQYF. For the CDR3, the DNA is TGCGCCAGCAGCTTGGAGACAGGGAGAGTAGATACGCAGTATTTT.

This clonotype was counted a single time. The CDR3 nucleotides read TGTGCCAGCAGCCGGACCACCGGGACTACCCTCAACCTCTACAATGAGCAGTTCTTC. Its translation: CASSRTTGTTLNLYNEQFF. The rearrangement joins TRBV7-9 to TRBJ2-1; TRBD2 matches 7 bases. There are 19 residues in the CDR3. Unmatched junction bases numbered 19, after V lost 5 bases and J lost 3 bases. Germline V lookup: CDR1 SEHNR, CDR2 FQNEAQ (reference sequence).

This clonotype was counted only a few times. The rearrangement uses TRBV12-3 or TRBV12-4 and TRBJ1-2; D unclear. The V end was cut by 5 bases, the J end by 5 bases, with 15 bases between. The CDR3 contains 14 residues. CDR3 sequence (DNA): TGTGCCAGCAGTCCTGGGTCTTTCGGGTATGGCTACACCTTC. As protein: CASSPGSFGYGYTF.

CDR3 protein: CASSIPGLAGEDTQYF. The CDR3 DNA reads TGTGCCAGCAGCATACCGGGACTAGCGGGAGAGGATACGCAGTATTTT. The gene calls are TRBV9 and TRBJ2-3; the match to TRBD2 covers 14 bases. This CDR3 contains 16 residues. The J segment lost 6 bases and the V segment lost 4 bases, leaving 7 bases of the junction unmatched. CDR1 is SGDLS and CDR2 is YYNGEE in the germline V gene.

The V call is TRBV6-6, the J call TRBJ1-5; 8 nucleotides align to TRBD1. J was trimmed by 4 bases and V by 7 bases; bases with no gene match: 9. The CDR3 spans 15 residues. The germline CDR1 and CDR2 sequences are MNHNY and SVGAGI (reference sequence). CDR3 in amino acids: CASISQGARNQPQHF. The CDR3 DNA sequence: TGTGCCAGCATATCTCAGGGGGCGCGGAATCAGCCCCAGCATTTT.

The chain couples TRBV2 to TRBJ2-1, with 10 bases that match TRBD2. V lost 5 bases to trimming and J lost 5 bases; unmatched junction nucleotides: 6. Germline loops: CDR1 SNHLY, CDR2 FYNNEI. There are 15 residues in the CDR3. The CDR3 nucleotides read TGTGCCAGCAGTTCAACTAGCGGGACGCACAATGAGCAGTTCTTC. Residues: CASSSTSGTHNEQFF.

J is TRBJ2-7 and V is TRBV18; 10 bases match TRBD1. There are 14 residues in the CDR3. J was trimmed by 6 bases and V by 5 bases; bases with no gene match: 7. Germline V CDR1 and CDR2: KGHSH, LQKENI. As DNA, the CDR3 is TGTGCCAGCTCATCGACAGGGGGCCGGGTCGAGCAGTACTTC. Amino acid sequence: CASSSTGGRVEQYF.

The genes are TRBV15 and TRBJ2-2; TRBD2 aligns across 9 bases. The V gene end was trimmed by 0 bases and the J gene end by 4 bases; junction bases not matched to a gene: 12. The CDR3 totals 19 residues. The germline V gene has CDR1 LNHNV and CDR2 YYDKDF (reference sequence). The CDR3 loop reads CATSREARLAGGFTGELFF. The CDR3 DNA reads TGTGCCACCAGCAGAGAGGCCAGACTGGCGGGAGGGTTCACCGGGGAGCTGTTTTTT.

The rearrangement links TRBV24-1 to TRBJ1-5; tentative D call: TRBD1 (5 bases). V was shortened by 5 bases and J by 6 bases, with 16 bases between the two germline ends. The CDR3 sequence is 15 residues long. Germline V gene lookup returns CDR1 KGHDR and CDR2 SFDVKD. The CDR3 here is CATSGTQGSAQPQHF. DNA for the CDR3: TGTGCCACCAGTGGTACTCAGGGATCTGCTCAGCCCCAGCATTTT.

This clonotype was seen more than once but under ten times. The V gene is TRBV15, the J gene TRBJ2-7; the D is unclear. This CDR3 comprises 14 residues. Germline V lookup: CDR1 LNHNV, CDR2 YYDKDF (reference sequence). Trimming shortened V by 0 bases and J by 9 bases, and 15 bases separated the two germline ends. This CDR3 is CATSRDPAGRGQYF. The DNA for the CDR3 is TGTGCCACCAGCAGAGATCCGGCAGGCCGCGGGCAGTACTTC.

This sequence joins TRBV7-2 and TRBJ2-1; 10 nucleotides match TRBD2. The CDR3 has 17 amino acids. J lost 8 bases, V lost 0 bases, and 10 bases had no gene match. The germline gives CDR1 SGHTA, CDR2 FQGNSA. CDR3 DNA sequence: TGTGCCAGCAGCTTAGCCCTACTAGCGGGGACCGGGGATGAGCAGTTCTTC. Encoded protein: CASSLALLAGTGDEQFF.

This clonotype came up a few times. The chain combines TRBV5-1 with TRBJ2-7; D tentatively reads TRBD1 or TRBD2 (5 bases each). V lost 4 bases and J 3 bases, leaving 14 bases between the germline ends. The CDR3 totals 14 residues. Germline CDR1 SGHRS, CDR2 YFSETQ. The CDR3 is CASSPRDGNYEQYF. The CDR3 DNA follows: TGCGCCAGCAGCCCCAGGGACGGAAACTACGAGCAGTACTTC.

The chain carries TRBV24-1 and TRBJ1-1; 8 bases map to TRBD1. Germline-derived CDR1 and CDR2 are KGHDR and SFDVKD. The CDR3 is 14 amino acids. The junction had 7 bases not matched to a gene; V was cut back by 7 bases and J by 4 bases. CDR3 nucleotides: TGTGCCACCAGACGGACAGGGATGGGCACTGAAGCTTTCTTT. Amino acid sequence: CATRRTGMGTEAFF.

CDR3 sequence: CASRPGGPFPDTQYF. CDR3 nucleotides: TGTGCCAGCCGCCCCGGGGGCCCCTTTCCAGATACGCAGTATTTT. The V and J genes are TRBV5-6 and TRBJ2-3; D is perhaps TRBD1 or TRBD2 (6 bases each). The CDR3 is 15 amino acids. V lost 7 bases and J lost 4, with 19 bases in between. CDR1 is SGHDT, CDR2 YYEEEE, per germline.

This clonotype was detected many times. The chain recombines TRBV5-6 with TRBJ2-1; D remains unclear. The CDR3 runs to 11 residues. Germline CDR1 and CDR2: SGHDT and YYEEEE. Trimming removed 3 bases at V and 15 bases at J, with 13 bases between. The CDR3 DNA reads TGTGCCAGCAGCTCCTACAATGAGTGGTTCTTC. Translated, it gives CASSSYNEWFF.

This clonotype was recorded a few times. In DNA form, the CDR3 reads TGTGCCAGCAGCCCCACCGGGACAGGACACTATGGCTACACCTTC. Residues: CASSPTGTGHYGYTF. This chain connects TRBV9 to TRBJ1-2; 8 positions agree with TRBD1. CDR1 is SGDLS and CDR2 is YYNGEE in the germline V gene. Trimming at V came to 4 bases and at J to 3 bases, leaving 8 bases not matched to a gene. The CDR3 totals 15 residues.

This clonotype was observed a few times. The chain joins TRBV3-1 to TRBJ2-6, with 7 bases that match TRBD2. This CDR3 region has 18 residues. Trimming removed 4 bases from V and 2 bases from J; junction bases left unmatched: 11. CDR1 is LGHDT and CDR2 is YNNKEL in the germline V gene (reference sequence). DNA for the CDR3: TGTGCCAGCAGCCCCTACATGGGAGGGTCCACTGGGGCCAACGTCCTGACTTTC. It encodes CASSPYMGGSTGANVLTF.

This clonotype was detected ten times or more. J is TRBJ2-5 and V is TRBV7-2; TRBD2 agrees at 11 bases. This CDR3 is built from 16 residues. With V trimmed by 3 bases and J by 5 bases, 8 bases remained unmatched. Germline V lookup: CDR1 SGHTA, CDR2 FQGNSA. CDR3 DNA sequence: TGTGCCAGCAGCTTTCACGGACTAGCGGGCTGGGAGACCCAGTACTTC. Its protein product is CASSFHGLAGWETQYF.

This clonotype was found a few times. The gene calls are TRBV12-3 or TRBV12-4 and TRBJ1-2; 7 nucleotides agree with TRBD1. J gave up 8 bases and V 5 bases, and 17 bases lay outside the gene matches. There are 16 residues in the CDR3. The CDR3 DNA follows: TGTGCCAGCAGTCCCCGCCCAAGAGGGGGCCTACGGGGCTACACCTTC. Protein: CASSPRPRGGLRGYTF.